One and the same sample provided the 8 T cell receptor beta chains below, sequenced in a study of shared clonotypes between healthy human individuals. The data were produced by immunoSEQ multiplex PCR, yet TCRdb's version contains in-frame clones alone and is incomplete. The data contain 2.5 million or so clones, roughly nine tenths of them seen just once; the ten biggest clones take up 0.11% to 0.15%. What was sequenced was naive CD4+ T cells sorted from blood. Subset noted: CD45RA+ positively selected. These receptors originate from a man between 18 and 35 years old in good health.

This chain joins TRBV14 and TRBJ2-3, with 11 bases lining up with TRBD2. The CDR3 is made up of 18 amino acids. Germline CDR1 and CDR2: SGHDN and FVKESK. Losses at the gene ends were 1 base for V and 2 bases for J; bases not matched to a gene: 8. CDR3 sequence (DNA): TGTGCCAGCAGCCAAGTTCTCGGACTAGCGGGTAACACAGATACGCAGTATTTT. Its protein is CASSQVLGLAGNTDTQYF.

This chain joins TRBV10-2 and TRBJ1-1; D remains ambiguous. The CDR3 runs 13 residues. The V end lost 0 bases, the J end lost 5 bases, and 7 bases lay between the germline ends. Germline lookup yields CDR1 WSHSY and CDR2 SAAADI. Here the CDR3 DNA reads TGCGCCAGCAGTGAGTCGCTCTTTACTGAAGCTTTCTTT. Its protein product is CASSESLFTEAFF.

The V gene is TRBV19, the J gene TRBJ1-2; a weak D match, TRBD1 (6 bases). Trimming removed 5 bases from V and 8 bases from J, with 21 bases in between. CDR3 length: 15 amino acids. Germline CDR1 and CDR2: LNHDA and SQIVND (reference sequence). CDR3 loop: CASSQIALGGGGYTF. CDR3 nucleotide sequence: TGTGCCAGTAGTCAAATAGCCCTCGGGGGCGGAGGCTACACCTTC.

The chain combines TRBV6-1 with TRBJ1-3; the D is unclear. The CDR3 totals 13 residues. Germline values: CDR1 MNHNS, CDR2 SASEGT. Trimming shortened V by 7 bases and J by 0 bases, and 7 bases separated the two germline ends. The CDR3 DNA reads TGTGCCAGCAAGGCAAGCTCTGGAAACACCATATATTTT. Its translation is CASKASSGNTIYF.

The V gene is TRBV28, the J gene TRBJ2-2, with D perhaps assigned TRBD1 or TRBD2 (5 bases each). Germline V gene data show CDR1 as MDHEN and CDR2 as SYDVKM. V was trimmed by 6 bases and J by 1 base, leaving 12 bases between them. The CDR3 length is 15 residues. In nucleotides, the CDR3 is TGTGCCAGCAGATTAGGGACGGTGAACACCGGGGAGCTGTTTTTT. It specifies CASRLGTVNTGELFF.

V and J are TRBV11-1 and TRBJ2-7; tentatively, D is TRBD1 (6 bases). V lost 2 bases and J lost 2, with 13 bases in between. The CDR3 is 15 residues long. Per germline, CDR1 SGHAT and CDR2 FQDESV (reference sequence). CDR3 in DNA: TGTGCCAGCAGCTTATCACAGGGCAGCCCCTACGAGCAGTACTTC. Protein sequence: CASSLSQGSPYEQYF.

The V gene is TRBV30, the J gene TRBJ2-7; 7 bases agree with TRBD1. V shed 3 bases, J shed 2 bases, and the junction held 4 bases outside the gene matches. The CDR3 spans 13 residues. Germline assignment: CDR1 GTSNPN and CDR2 SVGIG (reference sequence). The CDR3 spells CAWRYRGPYEQYF. Written as DNA, the CDR3 is TGTGCCTGGAGATACAGGGGCCCCTACGAGCAGTACTTC.

The chain uses TRBV11-2 and TRBJ2-7, with 7 positions matching TRBD2. Trimming removed 2 bases from V and 0 bases from J; junction bases left unmatched: 4. The CDR3 is made up of 15 amino acids. CDR1 SGHAT and CDR2 FQNNGV come from the germline V gene. The CDR3 region is CASSLLAVSSYEQYF. In nucleotides, the CDR3 is TGTGCCAGCAGCTTACTAGCGGTAAGCTCCTACGAGCAGTACTTC. The complete variable domain, with remaining parts taken from reference TRBV11-2 and TRBJ2-7, reads EAGVAQSPRYKIIEKRQSVAFWCNPISGHATLYWYQQILGQGPKLLIQFQNNGVVDDSQLPKDRFSAERLKGVDSTLKIQPAKLEDSAVYLCASSLLAVSSYEQYFGPGTRLTVT.